What follows is one T cell receptor beta chain and its context. Its antigen is currently not known. No qualities accompany the bases; no much larger clone lies one base away. These data originate in a study of cytomegalovirus exposure and HLA in healthy donors (dated by TCRdb to 2016 to 2017). For the study in its entirety: An earlier analysis of approximately 640 of the donors reported 250 to 300 Gb of sequence data and some 100 million unique TCR beta sequences from 150 million to 200 million T cells. All discovery cohort repertoires had been generated using a single sequencing platform. An earlier analysis of approximately 640 of the donors applied high-throughput TCR beta sequencing to assess whether each TCR beta V gene segment acted as functional or pseudogenic. Because of strong linkage in the cohort, roughly five DR-DQ haplotypes were treated as single units for association and clustering. Of the roughly 410 genotyped donors, 80% to 90% were placed in the genetic ancestry cluster associated with self-reported Caucasian donors. Approximately 300 gigabases of sequencing data and around 80 million unique TCR sequences made up an early release that covered under 750 HLA-typed donors. To study patterns of TCR occurrence, a later analysis re-analyzed previously published TCR beta repertoires from several hundred donors and added high-resolution HLA genotyping. The study aimed to test whether signatures of past pathogen exposure could be identified by cataloging public T cell receptors. The study profiled the T cell repertoires of some 610 subjects by immunosequencing and related them to cytomegalovirus serostatus. To predict cytomegalovirus infection status, the study combined high-throughput TCR immunosequencing, statistical association of individual TCRs with disease status, and machine learning. HLA typing covered class I and class II loci at four-digit resolution. Donor age, sex, ethnicity and CMV serostatus were collected together with the repertoire data. On average, 235,054 unique TCR beta nucleotide sequences were sequenced per donor among more than 350 genotyped donors of the cohort, with roughly 18% of those sequences being non-productive. The later analysis used no new phenotypic data to find candidate immune exposures, relying instead on TCR beta sequences and their occurrence across donors. Genome-wide SNP genotypes for about 60% of the 666 donors were used in a later genetic analysis, which treated that subset as a discovery cohort. The number of typed donors differed by locus: about 620-640 for A, B, C, DRB1 and DQB1; 522 for DQA1; 606 for DPA1; and roughly 490 for DPB1. Besides the first cohort of around 700 subjects, a separate validation cohort made up of 120 or so different subjects was used.

Beyond this particular receptor, the publication reports: It was suggested by the authors that the approach could potentially be generalized to other disease states and immunological phenotypes. In vitro tests confirmed that a few of the cytomegalovirus-associated TCR beta chains recognize cytomegalovirus antigens. The only immune exposure information available for the cohort was CMV serostatus. A total of 150 to 200 TCR beta chains were listed by the study as associated with cytomegalovirus. Specific HLA alleles were associated with 16,951 TCR beta sequences at a false discovery rate of 0.05 in a later analysis. A later genetic analysis reported fewer N-insertions in productive TCRs among donors in an Asian-associated ancestry cluster than the approximately 670-donor mean. Most CMV-associated TCR beta chains appeared to be HLA-restricted in a later analysis, and the HLA associations seemed to be driven largely by CMV exposure. Most TCR sequences were observed very rarely across donors, whereas some public TCRs were present in many individuals. Presence/absence analyses assumed roughly uniform sequencing depth across donors, an assumption that may not hold. This cohort had only TCR beta chains sequenced, and the lack of alpha or paired-chain data limited which features could be detected. Correlated functional status among segregating V segments might be attributable to linkage disequilibrium, but an unknown experimental factor could not be ruled out. A cluster of highly shared sequence variants was judged likely to be a technical artifact of the sequencing pipeline. Because counts were too low, roughly 17 rarely observed V segments, including chromosome 9 orphons, were left out of the earlier analysis of roughly 600 of the donors. According to a later analysis, parvovirus B19, influenza, CMV and Epstein-Barr virus appeared linked to several top co-occurrence clusters. Because the 87-base-pair reads could not distinguish some IMGT-functional V segments, including TRBV6-2 and TRBV6-3, those segments were excluded. An earlier analysis of roughly 570 of the donors showed that most TCR beta V segments appeared in productive rearrangements either about 90% or about 30% of the time, which broadly matched IMGT annotations. In a later genetic analysis, a missense DCLRE1C variant was associated with V-gene and J-gene trimming of TCR beta chains, and the association was replicated in an independent cohort. In a later analysis, HLA-associated TCR beta chains were found to be more clonally expanded and to have lower generation probabilities than equally common non-associated chains. In a later analysis, the rate of TCR association differed among HLA loci, with DRB1 alleles having the most associated TCRs and HLA-C alleles having the fewest. Cytomegalovirus status was reported to be diagnosed by the classifier with high specificity and sensitivity in both the original and validation cohorts. A further reported finding was that TCR beta sequences accurately predicted the HLA-A and HLA-B alleles for most subjects in the first cohort. Because HLA typing was unavailable for some donors at each locus, only the typed subset was used in association tests. When HLA alleles, especially DR and DQ, strongly co-occurred, attributing TCR associations to individual alleles was difficult.

Including cysteine and phenylalanine, the CDR3 has 14 amino acids. Of the read, only the CDR3 DNA is kept; its 42 bases are in frame from base 1. The CDR1 and CDR2 encoded by the germline V gene are SNHLY and FYNNEI. Deletion took 5 bases off V and 3 bases off J, with a span of 13 bases between the germline ends. Library generation was performed with the immunoSEQ multiplex PCR assay. The multiplex PCR relied on a mix of 60 forward primers for TCR Vbeta segments and 13 reverse primers for TCR Jbeta segments. The CDR3 region of rearranged TCR beta genes was amplified from genomic DNA by a multiplex PCR assay. The Illumina HiSeq System was used to sequence the amplified TCR beta libraries as 87-base-pair reads. As for the authors' bioinformatics: A later analysis tallied 75 million to 85 million unique TCR beta chains across the approximately 670 repertoires, and some 10 million of those chains were shared by two or more donors. To remove PCR and sequencing errors, raw reads were error-corrected and collapsed into unique sequences using a nearest-neighbor algorithm that merged closely related sequences. V, D and J gene segments were assigned by aligning CDR3 sequences to IMGT reference sequences. Each retained sequence needed at least a six-nucleotide match to both a V gene segment and a J gene segment. Rearrangements were called productive when the CDR3 lacked stop codons and stayed in frame with V and J; all others were non-productive. CDR3 was defined by IMGT convention, running from the second conserved V-encoded cysteine to the conserved J-encoded phenylalanine. In an earlier analysis of around 640 of the donors, sequences lacking an unambiguous match to a single V gene segment were excluded. In an earlier analysis of approximately 500 of the donors, a V segment was called functional when productive rearrangements were above 56.7%, and segregating when the standard deviation between donors exceeded 5%. A statistical classification framework was built to diagnose cytomegalovirus status from the catalog of TCR beta chain sequences. A later analysis assigned V and J genes by comparing TCR nucleotide sequences with IMGT/GENE-DB human TR gene sequences. A later analysis assigned CDR3 sequences and most-parsimonious VDJ recombination scenarios with the TCRdist pipeline. In a later analysis, every TCR beta chain was defined by the combination of its CDR3 amino acid sequence and its V-gene family, and reads without a unique V-gene family were dropped. To address suspected cross-contamination and a sequencing artifact, a later analysis removed roughly 640 highly shared, low-generation-probability nucleotide sequences. In a later analysis, a clonal expansion index for each public chain was calculated from normalized within-repertoire ranks of inferred template counts. A later analysis computed generation probabilities with a VDJ recombination model fitted to out-of-frame rearrangements, and checked the results against IGoR. A later analysis scored TCR-TCR, TCR-HLA and TCR-CMV co-occurrence with hypergeometric tests, applying a repertoire-size bias correction to TCR pairs. To estimate false discovery rates, a later analysis permuted the HLA or CMV assignments 20 times. A later analysis grouped co-occurring TCRs with DBSCAN, adding TCRdist sequence similarity when clustering within HLA-allele-positive subsets. Repertoires with fewer than 30,000 or more than 120,000 public chains were left out of co-occurrence clustering, as were several repertoires with anomalous nucleotide sharing. TCRdb took this table from immuneACCESS and kept in-frame rearrangements with V and J called. Such tables lack part of the clones; where checked against another copy, unresolved V genes explain under half of the gap, and the rest is unexplained. V, J and clone size derive from that table, while D and trimming were established from the DNA sequence. The sample table shows about 150,000 clones, and about 85% are seen once. The ten largest account for 2.5% of the sample.

The cohort consisted of 670 or so healthy bone marrow donors. At the time of sampling, all cohort members were nominally healthy, though unrecorded immune exposures were likely present. The donor tested CMV seronegative and was one of the 352 seronegative cohort members. Each donor provided a peripheral blood sample, and peripheral blood mononuclear cells were used for TCR beta sequencing. Genomic DNA was extracted from the blood cell samples with the Qiagen DNeasy Blood Extraction Kit. The sequence is built from TRBV2 and TRBJ2-5, with the D gene uncertain. Sequenced: PBMCs. This TCR was sampled from a boy aged 2 to 9 in good health and CMV-seronegative. The DNA is as follows: TGTGCCAGCAGTACGACTTTAGTCAAAGAGACCCAGTACTTC. Translated, this gives CASSTTLVKETQYF.